The rows below give T cell receptor beta chains drawn from one sample of a study of graft-versus-host responses after intestinal transplantation. These TCRs are of unknown antigen specificity. Generated by immunoSEQ multiplex PCR, the TCRdb table keeps only in-frame clones and is missing some. The sample has about 94,000 clones, roughly nine tenths seen once. The source was unstimulated CD8+ T cells sorted from spleen or lymph node cells, collected before intestinal transplant. The receptor source for this set is a human donor who received an intestinal transplant. Both conserved end residues are trimmed from each CDR3.

TRBV29-1 | SVEDGGSGYT
TRBV19 | ASSIGGGPYEQY
TRBV19 | ASSMAGDLYEQY
TRBV4-3 | ASSQGQGAYEQF
TRBV5-4 | ASSLPASGAGEQF
TRBV29-1 | SARDPGDEQY
TRBV10-2 | ASSESNNEQF
TRBV13 | ASSLGGRAFSEQY
TRBV6-5 | ASSYSMAGAGNTIY
TRBV30 | AWSSITGFSYEQY
TRBV5-1 | ASSLRLAGGTGELF
TRBV7-9 | ASSLESRRNTEAF
TRBV6-5 | ASSLRGSKEQY
TRBV14 | ASSQEDRGNADTQY
TRBV6-1 | ASSERIDGANYGYT
TRBV5-4 | ASSLGPGQKDTQY
TRBV9 | ASSGGPTNYGYT
TRBV27 | ASSLAGGPDTQY
TRBV5-6 | ASSTGQGSYEQY
TRBV7-6 | ASSLGWGDRTQY
TRBV5-8 | ASSLEGQGREQY
TRBV11-2 | ASSSLTGGRPYEQY
TRBV5-1 | ASSLISGSNTEAF
TRBV28 | ASSFPLTGLDSYEQY
TRBV5-1 | ASSLTGSGANVLT
TRBV6-5 | ASSYSRRRENSPLH
TRBV4-3 | ASSPGTSVGYEQY
TRBV6-1 | ASSYPGAAYGYT
TRBV7-9 | ASSPVVGNQPQH
TRBV4-1 | ASSRFGQDNEQF
TRBV4-1 | ASSQENYRGYEQY
TRBV19 | ASNPTGGSDTQY
TRBV11-3 | ASSLGGIAPGELF
TRBV4-3 | ASSPVAGSTDTQY
TRBV5-1 | ASSLASGVTTEAF
TRBV5-1 | ASSPGGNTEAF
TRBV4-1 | ASSHTDLSSYEQY
TRBV19 | ASSSDYRRGNEQF
TRBV7-9 | ASSPFSLSSYNEQF
TRBV19 | ASSDGTGGWEQF
TRBV5-1 | ASGGETQY
TRBV7-8 | ASSLRGGLSYGGQF
TRBV27 | ASSLSTIFTDTQY
TRBV6-5 | ASSYGLGTATDTQY
TRBV6-1 | ASKGRGEAGELF
TRBV28 | ASSPGVVGVYEQY
TRBV6-5 | ASSFRGLGSGNTIY
TRBV21-1 | ASPSRRREETQY
TRBV18 | ASSPRNRHRVDYGYT
TRBV21-1 | ASGPSLAKNIQY
TRBV27 | ASSFLGTSGSYEQY
TRBV29-1 | SVDAGTGANVLT
TRBV30 | ALNRDTGELF
TRBV7-9 | ASSLEGVQPQH
TRBV5-1 | ASSLDSGSYNEQF
TRBV27 | ASRGGGKTPYEQY
TRBV28 | ASSRTSGSYEQY